The source of this T cell receptor (beta chain) is a study of T cells in Graves' hyperthyroidism and ophthalmopathy (dated by TCRdb to the late 2010s). About the study as a whole: Peripheral blood samples were taken at the time of initial diagnosis, prior to any treatment. Thyroid tissue and blood T-cell repertoires from over 5 Graves' hyperthyroidism patients were also compared in the study. TCR Vbeta CDR3 sequencing of 130 to 150 peripheral blood samples (under 45 ophthalmopathy, around 80 hyperthyroidism and about 17 progressor patients) is reported in the paper. After blood sampling, hyperthyroidism patients were treated with methimazole at a starting dose of 30 mg daily, and ophthalmopathy patients were treated with high-dose intravenous methylprednisolone. An independent validation cohort of 18 to 20 hyperthyroidism patients and over 15 patients who later progressed to ophthalmopathy tested prospective prediction of ophthalmopathy. To identify TCR V-J signatures that set the groups apart, the researchers used a discovery cohort of 100 patients, made up of approximately 43 with Graves' ophthalmopathy and 55 to 65 with stable Graves' hyperthyroidism. The 75 to 100 discovery patients were divided at random into training and test sets in a 7:3 ratio.

Study-wide findings and limitations: Sample size was not statistically predetermined, and investigators were not blinded to group allocation. In cross-validation, a model built on a 13 V-J signature told ophthalmopathy apart from stable hyperthyroidism with approximately 90% sensitivity and roughly 81% specificity, and in testing the same model reached 80%/75%. In validation, progression to ophthalmopathy was predicted by the model with roughly 69% sensitivity and 72% to 85% specificity, a median of approximately 6.5 months before onset. Most expanded thyroid clonotypes (frequency above 0.001) were also found in blood, which suggests that blood repertoires may mirror thyroid immune responses.

The TCR beta CDR3 regions were amplified from RNA transcripts. The first round of RT-PCR for the TCR CDR3 was performed with the HTBI primer set and the Qiagen OneStep RT-PCR kit. Libraries were constructed in a second round of multiplex PCR, after which size selection and purification were performed. The libraries were sequenced on an Illumina HiSeq2000 using paired-end 100 bp reads. As for the authors' bioinformatics: SOAPnuke was used to process the raw data, throwing out any read that contained adapters or uncalled bases, had a mean Phred below 15, or lacked an exact constant-primer or identifier match. High-quality paired reads were merged with COPE v1.2.5, and unique nucleotide sequences were defined as clonotypes. MiTCR v1.1 was used to align the clonotypes against IMGT TRBV, TRBD and TRBJ reference segments. Only V-J combinations with frequency above 0.0001, covering 98% to 99.2% of repertoires, were analysed. A TCS score was defined as the ratio of F50 (clonal expansion) to E x V (chaos), with BLOSUM62-based TCRdist applied between CDR3 peptides within each V-J. Welch's t-statistics and random forest reduced 500 to 650 V-J features to roughly 13, which were used in a naive Bayes classifier (R e1071). TCRdb itself trimmed the public reads at Q25 with fastp, ran MiXCR and retained productive beta chains. Each entry is one CDR3 protein sequence, shown with its most common DNA and genes. TCRdb assigned the V and J calls; the authors' analysis was not used. A total of about 400,000 distinct CDR3 sequences appear in this sample, under 15% of them only once. The ten largest clones capture less than 35% of the sample.

This clonotype was detected only a few times. Its cognate antigen has yet to be identified. Base-call qualities are not available, and no considerably larger clone is one nucleotide away. The CDR3 has 14 amino acids, counting the end cysteine and phenylalanine. Here the CDR3 DNA is all that survives: 42 bases in frame from base 1. From V the trimming removes 4 bases and from J it removes 7 bases, while the gene matches leave 7 bases of the junction unaccounted for. CDR1 and CDR2 were assigned from the germline V gene as MGHRA and YSYEKL. Stable Graves' hyperthyroidism was defined as no progression to ophthalmopathy during 18 months of follow-up. Hyperthyroidism patients were newly diagnosed, with disease duration under 2 months, and aged 18 to 65 years. Exclusion was applied to patients with uncontrolled infections, other autoimmune diseases, pregnancy or lactation. Diagnoses relied on clinical symptoms, serum thyroxine and TRAb, thyroid ultrasound and orbital computed tomography. PBMCs were isolated from 10 ml of fresh peripheral blood by Ficoll-Paque density gradient centrifugation. Trizol reagent was used to extract total RNA, and RNA quality was then checked on an Agilent 2100 Bioanalyzer.

The clonotype comes from a woman in her 30s with Graves' hyperthyroidism. Recombination joined TRBV4-1 with TRBJ2-1; 7 bases in the junction line up with TRBD2. Sequencing was performed on blood. The DNA sequence is given as TGCGCCAGCAGCCTAAGGACTAGGGAGAATGAGCAGTTCTTC. This codes for CASSLRTRENEQFF.